This TCR beta chain was documented in a study of shared clonotypes between healthy human individuals. The CDR3 extends over 15 amino acids. The ends were cut back, 2 bases at V and 6 bases at J, with 16 bases in the middle. From germline, CDR1 is MNHEY and CDR2 SMNVEV (reference sequence). Genomic DNA of every subset was divided equally among multiple immunoSEQ plates. 200 to 250 ng DNA, 25,000 to 30,000 T cell genomes, went into each sorted-subset replicate PCR. The data were produced by immunoSEQ multiplex PCR, yet TCRdb's version contains in-frame clones alone and is incomplete. The table has roughly 2.1 million clones, approximately 94% seen once; the top ten hold around 1.7%. Selected positively for CCR7 and CD45RO-negative, naive CD8 cells excluded terminally differentiated effector memory CD45RA+ cells.

This TCR was sampled from a man between 18 and 35 years old in good health. Some clones in this sample may be carry-over from other donors' samples. The J gene is TRBJ1-2, the V gene TRBV27, with TRBD1 as a possible D gene (6 bases). Sequenced input: naive CD8+ T cells from PBMCs. CDR3 sequence (DNA): TGTGCCAGCAGTTTACGCACAGGGATGGTGAATGGCTACACCTTC. Its protein product is CASSLRTGMVNGYTF.